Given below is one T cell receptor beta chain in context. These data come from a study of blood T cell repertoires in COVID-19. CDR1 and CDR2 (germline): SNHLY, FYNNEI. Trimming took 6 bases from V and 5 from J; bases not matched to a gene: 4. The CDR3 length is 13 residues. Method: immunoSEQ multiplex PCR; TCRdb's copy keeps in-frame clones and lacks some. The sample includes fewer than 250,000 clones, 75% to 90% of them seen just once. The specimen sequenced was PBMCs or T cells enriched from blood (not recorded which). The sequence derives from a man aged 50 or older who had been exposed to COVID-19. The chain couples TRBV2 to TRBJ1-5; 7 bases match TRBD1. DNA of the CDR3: TGTGCCAGCAGAACAGGGGATTATCAGCCCCAGCATTTT. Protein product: CASRTGDYQPQHF.